This T cell receptor beta chain was identified in a study of T cells after yellow fever vaccination. Details on this clonotype: The junction differs from germline at one of its ends, possibly a read error.

In germline, CDR1 is MNHEY, CDR2 SVGEGT. CDR3 length: 11 amino acids. One entry per CDR3 protein, called by TCRdb with MiXCR from the 5' RACE reads. The repertoire holds 250,000 to 350,000 distinct CDR3 sequences, with 8.7% as singletons. V usage is TRBV6-2 or TRBV6-3 and J usage is TRBJ2-5; the D call may be TRBD1 or TRBD2 (6 bases each). This clonotype originated in a man aged 18 to 29 who received the YFV17D yellow fever vaccine. The specimen was CD4+ T cells sorted from PBMCs, collected 5 days after the yellow fever booster vaccination. CDR3 residues: CASSSRLGGNF. The CDR3 region has the DNA TGTGCCAGCAGTTCCAGACTAGGGGGAAACTTC.